The next 25 T cell receptor beta chains were all read from a single sample in a study of CD8+ T cells in alopecia areata. Treatment given: oral pan-JAK inhibitor, 5-10 mg twice daily. Sequencing used cDNA as its template, made by extracting RNA and reverse transcribing it. Here immunoSEQ multiplex PCR was the method, and the copy in TCRdb shows in-frame clones only, minus some. The sample includes 210,000 or so clones, approximately 67% seen only once; the top ten take 0.95% to 1.5%. The sample consisted of CD4+ T cells sorted from blood, taken at approximately week 42, from a patient treated with tofacitinib. The origin of the receptors is a human donor with alopecia areata.

The V gene is TRBV30, the J gene TRBJ1-1; TRBD1 is a possible D gene (5 bases). This CDR3 is 13 amino acids long. The V end lost 5 bases, the J end lost 1 base, and 11 bases lay between the germline ends. CDR1 and CDR2 from the germline V gene are GTSNPN and SVGIG (reference sequence). DNA for the CDR3: TGTGCCTGGGGGGACGGAGGGAACACTGAAGCTTTCTTT. Translating it yields CAWGDGGNTEAFF.

A few counts support this clone. This rearrangement joins TRBV7-9 to TRBJ2-3, with D possibly being TRBD1 (5 bases). V was shortened by 3 bases and J by 8 bases, with 15 bases between the two germline ends. The length of the CDR3 is 14 residues. Germline V gives CDR1 SEHNR, CDR2 FQNEAQ (reference sequence). The DNA of the CDR3 is TGTGCCAGCAGCTTCCAGGGCGCAGACGGTACGCAGTATTTT. This sequence encodes CASSFQGADGTQYF. Full variable domain (missing parts from reference TRBV7-9 and TRBJ2-3): DTGVSQNPRHKITKRGQNVTFRCDPISEHNRLYWYRQTLGQGPEFLTYFQNEAQLEKSRLLSDRFSAERPKGSFSTLEIQRTEQGDSAMYLCASSFQGADGTQYFGPGTRLTVL.

There are a few counts of this clone. This chain joins TRBV5-6 and TRBJ1-3; 7 bases map to TRBD1. Germline V gene data show CDR1 as SGHDT and CDR2 as YYEEEE. The CDR3 loop spans 16 amino acids. V lost 4 bases to trimming and J lost 0 bases; unmatched junction nucleotides: 7. DNA for the CDR3: TGTGCCAGCAGCCGCGGACAGGTTCTCTCTGGAAACACCATATATTTT. Protein product: CASSRGQVLSGNTIYF.

This chain connects TRBV5-6 to TRBJ2-5; TRBD1 is a possible D gene (6 bases). Germline V gene data show CDR1 as SGHDT and CDR2 as YYEEEE. The CDR3 runs 14 residues. The V end lost 2 bases, the J end lost 2 bases, and 10 bases lay between the germline ends. The CDR3 region has the DNA TGTGCCAGCAGCTTCCAGCAGGGGCAAGAGACCCAGTACTTC. Residues: CASSFQQGQETQYF.

The V call is TRBV7-9, the J call TRBJ1-2, with D perhaps matching TRBD1 (5 bases). The CDR3 covers 13 residues. V shed 5 bases and J shed 8 bases, with 15 bases lying between them. Germline assignment: CDR1 SEHNR and CDR2 FQNEAQ (reference sequence). The CDR3 is CASSPPTGEGYTF. The CDR3 nucleotides read TGTGCCAGCAGCCCTCCCACGGGGGAGGGCTACACCTTC.

The chain links TRBV30 to TRBJ1-6; TRBD1 matches 7 bases. V trimming: 4 bases; J trimming: 10 bases; junction bases outside the gene matches: 4. The CDR3 covers 12 residues. Germline CDR1 GTSNPN, CDR2 SVGIG (reference sequence). As DNA, the CDR3 is TGTGCCTGGACAGGACAGGAGTCACCCCTCCACTTT. It is translated as CAWTGQESPLHF.

This clone was observed a few times. The gene calls are TRBV7-2 and TRBJ1-6, with a possible D match to TRBD1 (6 bases). V lost 5 bases, J lost 8 bases, and 16 bases lay in between. The CDR3 is 15 residues long. The V gene's germline CDR1 is SGHTA and CDR2 FQGNSA. CDR3 coding DNA: TGTGCCAGCAGCCCCACAGGGTTAACGGATTCACCCCTCCACTTT. It specifies CASSPTGLTDSPLHF.

In regard to this clone: Within the sample, other DNA sequences also encode this same CDR3. This rearrangement joins TRBV5-6 to TRBJ1-1; the match to TRBD1 covers 8 bases. Per the germline V gene, CDR1 is SGHDT and CDR2 is YYEEEE. The CDR3 sequence is 13 residues long. V gave up 5 bases and J gave up 5 bases; unmatched junction bases: 5. The CDR3 DNA sequence: TGTGCCAGCAGTTGGACAGGGAGGACTGAAGCTTTCTTT. It codes for CASSWTGRTEAFF.

This clone was detected only a few times. The chain has TRBV29-1 and TRBJ1-5; TRBD1 matches 12 bases. V lost 6 bases and J lost 7; bases outside the gene matches: 13. Germline values: CDR1 SQVTM, CDR2 ANQGSEA. This CDR3 has 16 residues. The CDR3 is CSVAIGTGGRGQPQHF. The CDR3 nucleotides are TGCAGCGTCGCAATCGGGACAGGGGGCCGCGGGCAGCCCCAGCATTTT. Complete variable domain (other parts from reference TRBV29-1 and TRBJ1-5): SAVISQKPSRDICQRGTSLTIQCQVDSQVTMMFWYRQQPGQSLTLIATANQGSEATYESGFVIDKFPISRPNLTFSTLTVSNMSPEDSSIYLCSVAIGTGGRGQPQHFGDGTRLSIL.

In DNA, the CDR3 is TGCGCCAGCAGCTTTCGGCCTAGGGGGCGAACTGAAGCTTTCTTT. This translates into CASSFRPRGRTEAFF. The chain has TRBV5-1 and TRBJ1-1, with TRBD1 matching over 7 bases. J gave up 5 bases and V 2 bases, and 9 bases lay outside the gene matches. The CDR3 loop spans 15 amino acids. CDR1 and CDR2 from the germline V gene are SGHRS and YFSETQ.

V and J are TRBV2 and TRBJ1-1; D is unclear. CDR3 length: 14 residues. Between the trimmed V and J ends, which lost 4 bases and 0 bases, there was a span of 9 bases. Germline CDR1 and CDR2: SNHLY and FYNNEI. CDR3 in amino acids: CASSAETVNTEAFF. The CDR3 DNA reads as TGTGCCAGCAGTGCCGAAACAGTGAACACTGAAGCTTTCTTT.

The chain employs TRBV20-1 and TRBJ1-1, with 10 bases matching TRBD1. Germline CDR1 and CDR2: DFQATT and SNEGSKA (reference sequence). The CDR3 has 11 residues. This CDR3 reads CIGQGDTEAFF. In DNA form, the CDR3 reads TGCATTGGACAGGGGGACACTGAAGCTTTCTTT.

The chain recombines TRBV5-6 with TRBJ1-2; D might be TRBD1 (6 bases). Trimming stripped 4 bases from V and 7 bases from J, with 14 bases between. CDR1 is SGHDT and CDR2 is YYEEEE in the germline V gene. This CDR3 is built from 13 residues. The CDR3 region has the DNA TGTGCCAGCAGCCTGTGGGGGCAATCTGGCTACACCTTC. This codes for CASSLWGQSGYTF.

V gene TRBV28 combines with J gene TRBJ2-5; the D is unclear. The ends were cut back, 5 bases at V and 7 bases at J, with 17 bases in the middle. CDR3 length equals 14 residues. Germline V lookup: CDR1 MDHEN, CDR2 SYDVKM. The CDR3 bases are TGTGCCAGCAGTGGTACAAGTACTTGGGGGACCCAGTACTTC. Its translation is CASSGTSTWGTQYF.

The rearrangement links TRBV7-9 to TRBJ1-1, with D tentatively TRBD1 (6 bases). The CDR3 spans 16 residues. Germline V lookup: CDR1 SEHNR, CDR2 FQNEAQ (reference sequence). The V gene lost 2 bases and the J gene lost 3 bases, with 16 bases spanning the gap. The CDR3 protein is CASSLRCSRGDTEAFF. The CDR3 DNA follows: TGTGCCAGCAGCTTAAGGTGTTCTAGGGGGGACACTGAAGCTTTCTTT.

Comment on this clone: Other DNA sequences in the same sample also yield this CDR3. This chain connects TRBV29-1 to TRBJ1-5, with D possibly matching TRBD1 (5 bases). The germline V gene has CDR1 SQVTM and CDR2 ANQGSEA. The CDR3 sequence is 12 residues long. Trimming removed 7 bases at V and 2 bases at J, with 9 bases between. Here the CDR3 DNA reads TGCAGCGCCGGGGGGGGCAATCAGCCCCAGCATTTT. It translates to CSAGGGNQPQHF.

The chain links TRBV28 to TRBJ2-3, with TRBD2 matching over 13 bases. Trimming took 1 base from V and 1 from J; bases not matched to a gene: 2. Germline V gene sequence: CDR1 MDHEN, CDR2 SYDVKM. The CDR3 has 17 amino acids. The CDR3 DNA is TGTGCCAGCAGTTTATTAGGGACTAGCGGGGGCACAGATACGCAGTATTTT. Protein sequence: CASSLLGTSGGTDTQYF.

The chain has TRBV5-1 and TRBJ2-5; D possibly corresponds to TRBD2 (6 bases). The ends were cut back, 3 bases at V and 0 bases at J, with 15 bases in the middle. Looked up from germline, CDR1 is SGHRS and CDR2 is YFSETQ. The CDR3 has 16 residues. The CDR3 reads CASSSSRREDQETQYF. Here the CDR3 DNA reads TGCGCCAGCAGCTCTTCGAGGAGGGAGGACCAAGAGACCCAGTACTTC. Complete variable domain (other parts from reference TRBV5-1 and TRBJ2-5): KAGVTQTPRYLIKTRGQQVTLSCSPISGHRSVSWYQQTPGQGLQFLFEYFSETQRNKGNFPGRFSGRQFSNSRSEMNVSTLELGDSALYLCASSSSRREDQETQYFGPGTRLLVL.

This sequence joins TRBV7-6 and TRBJ2-5; weak D call: TRBD2 (5 bases). The CDR3 contains 14 residues. CDR1 and CDR2 from the germline V gene are SGHVS and FNYEAQ. V gave up 5 bases and J gave up 5 bases, with 15 bases separating them. The CDR3 nucleotides are TGTGCCAGCAGCCCGAGCGGAGAGTGGGAGACCCAGTACTTC. Protein: CASSPSGEWETQYF.

Only one count was recorded for this clone. The chain carries TRBV13 and TRBJ2-5, with D hard to call. Germline lookup yields CDR1 PRHDT and CDR2 FYEKMQ (reference sequence). Between the trimmed V and J ends, which lost 4 bases and 5 bases, there was a span of 11 bases. The CDR3 runs 13 residues. The CDR3 is CASSSYTWETQYF. The CDR3 DNA is TGTGCCAGCAGCTCCTATACGTGGGAGACCCAGTACTTC.

This clone was seen more than once but under ten times. The chain is built from TRBV6-5 and TRBJ1-2; TRBD1 matches 10 bases. Germline CDR1 is MNHEY and CDR2 is SVGAGI. This CDR3 spans 15 amino acids. The V and J ends lost 2 bases and 4 bases, in that order; junction bases with no gene match: 4. CDR3 DNA sequence: TGTGCCAGCAGTTACCGGGACAGGGGAGGCTATGGCTACACCTTC. Its protein product is CASSYRDRGGYGYTF.

V gene TRBV29-1 combines with J gene TRBJ2-1; the D gene is possibly TRBD2 (7 bases). V was trimmed by 8 bases and J by 8 bases, leaving 19 bases between them. The V gene's germline CDR1 is SQVTM and CDR2 ANQGSEA. This CDR3 is built from 13 residues. The DNA for the CDR3 is TGCAGCAATCGGGGGCGACTAGCCCATGAGCAGTTCTTC. Residues: CSNRGRLAHEQFF.

As concerns this clone: Other nucleotide sequences from this sample produce the same CDR3. This rearrangement joins TRBV29-1 to TRBJ1-1; 9 nucleotides line up with TRBD1. This CDR3 is 13 amino acids long. Germline V gene lookup returns CDR1 SQVTM and CDR2 ANQGSEA. Losses at the gene ends were 7 bases for V and 0 bases for J; bases not matched to a gene: 3. The CDR3 DNA reads TGCAGCGCAGGGACAGGGATGAACACTGAAGCTTTCTTT. It is translated as CSAGTGMNTEAFF.

The CDR3 loop reads CASRRPGTATTGELFF. The CDR3 region has the DNA TGTGCCAGCAGACGGCCGGGGACAGCAACCACCGGGGAGCTGTTTTTT. The chain couples TRBV11-2 to TRBJ2-2, with TRBD1 matching 7 bases. V was pared by 6 bases and J by 4 bases, with 11 bases of the junction left unmatched. The CDR3 extends over 16 amino acids. CDR1 and CDR2 (germline): SGHAT, FQNNGV.

CDR3: CASSAGVQSYEQYF. The DNA for the CDR3 is TGCGCCAGCAGCGCCGGGGTACAGTCCTACGAGCAGTACTTC. This chain joins TRBV5-1 and TRBJ2-7; possible D gene TRBD2, 5 bases. Germline loops: CDR1 SGHRS, CDR2 YFSETQ. The CDR3 spans 14 residues. V lost 4 bases and J lost 1, with 12 bases in between. Full variable domain (rest looked up from reference TRBV5-1 and TRBJ2-7): KAGVTQTPRYLIKTRGQQVTLSCSPISGHRSVSWYQQTPGQGLQFLFEYFSETQRNKGNFPGRFSGRQFSNSRSEMNVSTLELGDSALYLCASSAGVQSYEQYFGPGTRLTVT.